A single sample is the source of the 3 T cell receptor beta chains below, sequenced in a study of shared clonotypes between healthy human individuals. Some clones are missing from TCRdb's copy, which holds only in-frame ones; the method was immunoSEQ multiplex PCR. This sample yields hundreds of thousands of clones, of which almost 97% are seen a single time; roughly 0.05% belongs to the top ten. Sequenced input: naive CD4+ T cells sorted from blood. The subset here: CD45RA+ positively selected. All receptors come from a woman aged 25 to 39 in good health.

CDR3 amino acids: CAPGFISYGYTF. The CDR3 DNA reads as TGCGCCCCAGGATTTATAAGCTATGGCTACACCTTC. The V gene is TRBV23-1, the J gene TRBJ1-2, with D unclear. TRBV23-1 is treated as an ORF (open reading frame) with a function not yet certain. This CDR3 is 12 amino acids long. V gave up 11 bases and J gave up 4 bases, with 14 bases separating them.

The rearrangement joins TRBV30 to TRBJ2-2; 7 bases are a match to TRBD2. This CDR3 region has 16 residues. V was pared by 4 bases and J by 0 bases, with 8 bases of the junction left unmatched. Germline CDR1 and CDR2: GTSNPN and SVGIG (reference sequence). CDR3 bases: TGTGCCTGGACCCCAACTAGCGCACCGAACACCGGGGAGCTGTTTTTT. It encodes CAWTPTSAPNTGELFF.

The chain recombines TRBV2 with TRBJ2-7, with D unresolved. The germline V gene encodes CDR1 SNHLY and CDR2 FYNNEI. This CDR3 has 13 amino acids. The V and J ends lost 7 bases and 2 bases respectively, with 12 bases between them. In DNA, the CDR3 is TGTGCCAGCAATCGACCGATTGCCTACGAGCAGTACTTC. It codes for CASNRPIAYEQYF.